The sequence of this T cell receptor (beta chain) was determined in a study of cytomegalovirus exposure and HLA in healthy donors (dated by TCRdb to between 2016 and 2019). General notes on the study: An earlier analysis of several hundred of the donors reported 276 Gb of sequence data and approximately 110 million unique TCR beta sequences from about 200 million T cells. The study used immunosequencing to profile the T cell repertoires of approximately 640 subjects and linked those repertoires to cytomegalovirus serostatus. Roughly 5 DR-DQ haplotypes were handled as single units for association and clustering, since linkage in the cohort was strong. HLA typing included class I and class II loci at four-digit resolution. In the later analysis, no new phenotypic data were used to find candidate immune exposures; instead, reliance was placed on TCR beta sequences and their occurrence across donors. Every repertoire in the discovery cohort had been generated on one and the same sequencing platform. The aim of the study was to test whether cataloging public T cell receptors could identify signatures of past pathogen exposure. About 300 gigabases of sequencing data and approximately 93 million unique TCR sequences were included in an early release covering about 620 HLA-typed donors. To predict cytomegalovirus infection status, the study combined high-throughput TCR immunosequencing, statistical association of individual TCRs with disease status, and machine learning. To study patterns of TCR occurrence, a later analysis re-analyzed previously published TCR beta repertoires from several hundred donors and added high-resolution HLA genotyping. In addition to the first cohort of 500 to 850 subjects, a separate validation cohort of approximately 130 different subjects was used. Alongside the repertoire data, information on donor age, sex, ethnicity and CMV serostatus was compiled. A later genetic analysis took genome-wide SNP genotypes for about 55% of the roughly 670 donors and used that subset as a discovery cohort. The genetic ancestry cluster associated with self-reported Caucasian donors included around 76% of the 350 to 500 genotyped donors. Typing coverage varied by locus: about 620-630 donors for A, B, C, DRB1 and DQB1; about 520 for DQA1; over 600 for DPA1; around 490 for DPB1. Among approximately 370 genotyped donors of the cohort, an average of approximately 200,000 unique TCR beta nucleotide sequences was sequenced per donor, of which about 19% were non-productive. To decide whether each TCR beta V gene segment behaved as functional or pseudogenic, an earlier analysis of over 500 of the donors relied on high-throughput TCR beta sequencing.

As concerns this clone: Its binding antigen is unknown. Base-call qualities are not available, and no considerably larger clone is one nucleotide away.

In total, 630 or so healthy bone marrow donors made up the cohort. At the time of sampling, every cohort member was nominally healthy, though immune exposures that went unrecorded were likely present. The donor tested CMV seropositive, placing the donor among the approximately 290 seropositive members of the cohort. A peripheral blood sample was provided by each donor, and peripheral blood mononuclear cells were used for TCR beta sequencing. The Qiagen DNeasy Blood Extraction Kit was used to extract genomic DNA from the blood cell samples. Receptors were amplified or captured by the immunoSEQ multiplex PCR assay. The multiplex PCR relied on a mix of 60 forward primers for TCR Vbeta segments and 13 reverse primers for TCR Jbeta segments. Amplification of the CDR3 region of rearranged TCR beta genes was performed with a multiplex PCR assay on genomic DNA. The Illumina HiSeq System was used to sequence the amplified TCR beta libraries as 87-base-pair reads. The paper's processing steps were these. Across the 670 or so repertoires, a later analysis counted roughly 77 million unique TCR beta chains, roughly 11 million of which were shared by at least two donors. A nearest-neighbor algorithm error-corrected the raw reads and collapsed the reads into unique sequences, merging closely related sequences to remove PCR and sequencing errors. CDR3 sequences were aligned to IMGT reference sequences to assign V, D and J gene segments. For a sequence to be retained, a match of at least six nucleotides to both a V gene segment and a J gene segment was required. A rearrangement was called productive if the CDR3 had no stop codons and remained in frame with V and J, and every other rearrangement was called non-productive. CDR3 was defined by IMGT convention, running from the second conserved V-encoded cysteine to the conserved J-encoded phenylalanine. In an earlier analysis of just under 600 of the donors, sequences lacking an unambiguous match to a single V gene segment were excluded. An earlier analysis of several hundred of the donors called V segments functional above 56.7% productive rearrangements and segregating when the between-donor standard deviation exceeded 5%. A statistical classification framework was developed to diagnose cytomegalovirus status using the catalog of TCR beta chain sequences. In a later analysis, V and J genes were assigned by comparing TCR nucleotide sequences against IMGT/GENE-DB human TR gene sequences. Using the TCRdist pipeline, a later analysis assigned CDR3 sequences along with most-parsimonious VDJ recombination scenarios. A later analysis defined each TCR beta chain by its CDR3 amino acid sequence plus V-gene family, and excluded reads lacking a unique V-gene family. To address suspected cross-contamination and a sequencing artifact, a later analysis removed over 500 highly shared, low-generation-probability nucleotide sequences. In a later analysis, a clonal expansion index for each public chain was calculated from normalized within-repertoire ranks of inferred template counts. In a later analysis, generation probabilities were computed using a VDJ recombination model fitted to out-of-frame rearrangements, and the results were checked against IGoR. A later analysis scored TCR-TCR, TCR-HLA and TCR-CMV co-occurrence with hypergeometric tests, applying a repertoire-size bias correction to TCR pairs. To estimate false discovery rates, a later analysis permuted the HLA or CMV assignments 20 times. In a later analysis, co-occurring TCRs were grouped using DBSCAN, with TCRdist sequence similarity added in when clustering inside HLA-allele-positive subsets. Co-occurrence clustering excluded repertoires with fewer than 30,000 or more than 120,000 public chains, plus five with anomalous nucleotide sharing. Not all clones reach the TCRdb copy of this immuneACCESS table, which keeps in-frame sequences only. Checked studies attribute under half of the gap to unresolved V genes and leave the rest unexplained. V, J and clone size are those of that table, while D and trimming were read from the DNA. This sample lists over 95,000 clones; 76% were detected once. Together, the top ten hold 12% of the sample.

What the study reported, not specific to this receptor: A later genetic analysis associated a missense DCLRE1C variant with V-gene and J-gene trimming of TCR beta chains, and an independent cohort replicated the association. The sequencing pipeline was judged likely to have produced a cluster of highly shared sequence variants as a technical artifact. Because HLA typing was unavailable for some donors at each locus, only the typed subset was used in association tests. In the study, some 160 TCR beta chains were listed as associated with cytomegalovirus. A later analysis reported that several top co-occurrence clusters appeared linked to parvovirus B19, influenza, CMV and Epstein-Barr virus. A later analysis found that most CMV-associated TCR beta chains appeared HLA-restricted, with HLA associations seemingly driven largely by CMV exposure. A later genetic analysis reported fewer N-insertions in productive TCRs among donors in an Asian-associated ancestry cluster than the 666-donor mean. Roughly uniform sequencing depth across donors was assumed in presence/absence analyses, although this assumption may not hold. A few of the identified cytomegalovirus-associated TCR beta chains were confirmed in vitro to be specific for cytomegalovirus antigens. In both the original and validation cohorts, the classifier was reported to diagnose cytomegalovirus status with high specificity and sensitivity. This cohort had only TCR beta chains sequenced, and the lack of alpha or paired-chain data limited which features could be detected. In a later analysis, HLA-associated TCR beta chains were found to be more clonally expanded and to have lower generation probabilities than equally common non-associated chains. According to a later analysis, TCR association rates differed among HLA loci, with DRB1 alleles showing the most associated TCRs and HLA-C alleles showing the fewest. Specific HLA alleles were associated with roughly 17,000 TCR beta sequences at a false discovery rate of 0.05 in a later analysis. In an earlier analysis of under 600 of the donors, most TCR beta V segments were observed in productive rearrangements about 90% or about 30% of the time, broadly matching IMGT annotations. Linkage disequilibrium might explain the correlated functional status among segregating V segments, but an unknown experimental factor could not be excluded. CMV serostatus was the only immune exposure information available for the cohort. While some public TCRs were present in many individuals, most TCR sequences turned up only very rarely across donors. A further reported finding was that TCR beta sequences accurately predicted the HLA-A and HLA-B alleles for most subjects in the first cohort. When HLA alleles, especially DR and DQ, strongly co-occurred, TCR associations were difficult to assign to individual alleles. Over 15 rarely observed V segments, including chromosome 9 orphons, were excluded from the earlier analysis of approximately 500 of the donors because counts were too low. According to the authors, the approach could potentially be generalized to other disease states and immunological phenotypes.

The TCR originated in a woman aged 40 to 49 in good health and CMV-seropositive. The specimen sequenced was PBMCs.

The CDR3 is CASRNRGRTEAFF. The DNA reads TGTGCCAGCAGGAACAGGGGGCGGACTGAAGCTTTCTTT. This chain joins TRBV6-5 to TRBJ1-1; 9 bases in the middle match TRBD1. CDR1 MNHEY and CDR2 SVGAGI are derived from the germline V gene. Including the terminal cysteine and phenylalanine, the CDR3 comprises 13 residues. Only the CDR3 DNA is retained, 39 bases long and in frame from the first base. For this chain, trimming is 6 bases at the V end and 5 bases at the J end, and the number of junction bases without a gene match is 4.